The 17 T cell receptor beta chains presented below share a single source sample, sequenced in a study of cytomegalovirus exposure and HLA in healthy donors. Researchers ran the PCR with 60 Vbeta and 13 Jbeta primers. Data came from immunoSEQ multiplex PCR; TCRdb stores just in-frame clones and leaves some out. The sample table includes fewer than 95,000 clones. The sample consisted of PBMCs. Source of these receptors: a middle-aged woman in good health and CMV-seropositive.

The rearrangement joins TRBV19 to TRBJ2-7, with 7 bases that match TRBD1. V was clipped by 3 bases and J by 2 bases; unmatched bases: 10. The CDR3 totals 16 residues. Looked up from germline, CDR1 is LNHDA and CDR2 is SQIVND (reference sequence). In DNA form, the CDR3 reads TGTGCCAGTAGTATCGTGAGGGGGCGCCGGGCCTACGAGCAGTACTTC. Translating it yields CASSIVRGRRAYEQYF.

The chain is built from TRBV2 and TRBJ1-4; D gene unclear. The CDR3 totals 14 residues. Germline V gives CDR1 SNHLY, CDR2 FYNNEI. Trimming stripped 1 base from V and 4 bases from J, with 7 bases between. CDR3 in DNA: TGTGCCAGCAGTGAAGGGGCGTATAATGAAAAACTGTTTTTT. It encodes CASSEGAYNEKLFF.

The chain combines TRBV15 with TRBJ1-6; a weak D match, TRBD1 (5 bases). CDR1 and CDR2 from the germline V gene are LNHNV and YYDKDF (reference sequence). V dropped 0 bases and J dropped 8 bases, with 11 bases sitting between them. This CDR3 has 15 amino acids. DNA of the CDR3: TGTGCCACCAGCAGAGATTCCGCGGGGGATTCACCCCTCCACTTT. The encoded protein is CATSRDSAGDSPLHF.

The V call is TRBV5-1, the J call TRBJ1-2; D call uncertain. CDR3 length: 14 amino acids. V lost 2 bases, J lost 4 bases, and 12 bases lay in between. Germline V lookup: CDR1 SGHRS, CDR2 YFSETQ. CDR3 DNA sequence: TGCGCCAGCAGCTTCGGTGTCAATTCCTATGGCTACACCTTC. Translating gives CASSFGVNSYGYTF.

V and J are TRBV11-2 and TRBJ2-3; 9 positions match TRBD2. With 5 bases clipped from V and 4 bases from J, the junction kept 4 bases outside the gene matches. CDR1 is SGHAT and CDR2 is FQNNGV in the germline V gene. This CDR3 region has 14 residues. The CDR3 protein is CASSPGLAPDTQYF. The CDR3 DNA reads as TGTGCCAGCAGCCCCGGACTAGCGCCAGATACGCAGTATTTT.

With regard to this clone: At one end the junction does not follow the germline gene, possibly because of a read error. CDR3 sequence reads: CASSLAGTAIQGTQYF. Here the CDR3 DNA reads TGCGCCAGCAGCTTGGCTGGGACAGCTATTCAAGGGACCCAGTACTTC. The genes are TRBV5-1 and TRBJ2-5, with 7 positions matching TRBD1. Germline lookup yields CDR1 SGHRS and CDR2 YFSETQ. This CDR3 contains 16 residues.

The rearrangement uses TRBV30 and TRBJ1-2; the match to TRBD1 covers 9 bases. V shed 3 bases and J 7 bases; nucleotides not matched to a gene: 6. The CDR3 covers 13 residues. The germline CDR1 and CDR2 sequences are GTSNPN and SVGIG (reference sequence). CDR3 amino acids: CAWRLGQGVGYTF. CDR3 DNA: TGTGCCTGGAGATTGGGACAGGGCGTTGGCTACACCTTC.

V and J are TRBV5-6 and TRBJ2-2; the D is unclear. Germline assignment: CDR1 SGHDT and CDR2 YYEEEE. V gave up 3 bases and J gave up 0 bases, with 12 bases separating them. The CDR3 is 16 residues long. The CDR3 bases are TGTGCCAGCAGCTACCTGCGAATGACGAACACCGGGGAGCTGTTTTTT. Translation gives CASSYLRMTNTGELFF.

This chain links TRBV14 with TRBJ1-2; tentative D call: TRBD1 (5 bases). This CDR3 comprises 15 residues. Germline assignment: CDR1 SGHDN and CDR2 FVKESK. Between the trimmed V and J ends, which lost 2 bases and 7 bases, there was a span of 17 bases. The CDR3 region has the DNA TGTGCCAGCAGCCAACTGGACGGGGGACTCTCTGGCTACACCTTC. Translated: CASSQLDGGLSGYTF.

About this clone itself: The junction departs from the called germline gene at one end, perhaps through a read error. This sample includes further DNA sequences coding for the same CDR3. The V gene is TRBV28, the J gene TRBJ1-5; D perhaps matches TRBD1 (5 bases). CDR1 MDHEN and CDR2 SYDVKM come from the germline V gene. The CDR3 length is 14 residues. DNA of the CDR3: TGTGCCAGCACCCCCGGGGGAGCAGGTCAGCCACAGCATTTT. Encoded protein: CASTPGGAGQPQHF.

V is TRBV5-1 and J is TRBJ2-1; weak D call: TRBD1 (6 bases). The germline gives CDR1 SGHRS, CDR2 YFSETQ. Between the trimmed V and J ends, which lost 4 bases and 5 bases, there was a span of 16 bases. This CDR3 spans 15 amino acids. CDR3 loop: CASSPDSSLDNEQFF. The CDR3 DNA sequence: TGCGCCAGCAGCCCGGACAGCTCGCTCGACAATGAGCAGTTCTTC.

The CDR3 DNA is TGCGCCAGCAGTGAGCCGGGACAGGGCTACGAGCAGTACTTC. Translating it yields CASSEPGQGYEQYF. The rearrangement links TRBV10-2 to TRBJ2-7, with TRBD1 matching 9 bases. Unmatched junction bases numbered 2, after V lost 2 bases and J lost 3 bases. The V gene's germline CDR1 is WSHSY and CDR2 SAAADI. This CDR3 comprises 14 residues.

V and J are TRBV7-3 and TRBJ2-1, with D possibly matching TRBD2 (6 bases). Germline CDR1 SGHTA, CDR2 FQGTGA. The CDR3 is 13 amino acids. V lost 5 bases to trimming and J lost 7 bases, with 12 bases between them. CDR3 sequence reads: CASSEAGGNEQFF. DNA of the CDR3: TGTGCCAGCAGCGAAGCGGGTGGGAATGAGCAGTTCTTC.

V usage is TRBV2 and J usage is TRBJ2-1; no firm D call. V was clipped by 4 bases and J by 0 bases, with 7 bases between them. Germline loops: CDR1 SNHLY, CDR2 FYNNEI. The CDR3 loop spans 14 amino acids. The CDR3 DNA follows: TGTGCCAGCAGTGTCCAGCGCTCCTACAATGAGCAGTTCTTC. Encoded protein: CASSVQRSYNEQFF.

Comment on this clone: Additional DNA sequences in this sample encode the identical CDR3. The chain links TRBV6-5 to TRBJ2-1; D remains unclear. Germline V lookup: CDR1 MNHEY, CDR2 SVGAGI. This CDR3 is built from 15 residues. With 4 bases removed from V and 0 bases from J, the gap between germline ends came to 10 bases. The CDR3 is CASSLKPFSYNEQFF. The CDR3 DNA reads TGTGCCAGCAGTTTAAAGCCATTCTCCTACAATGAGCAGTTCTTC.

CDR3 residues: CASSPWGLGARGETQYF. The CDR3 bases are TGCGCCAGCAGCCCCTGGGGGTTGGGGGCACGAGGAGAGACCCAGTACTTC. The chain employs TRBV5-1 and TRBJ2-5, with D maybe TRBD1 (6 bases). Germline V gives CDR1 SGHRS, CDR2 YFSETQ. This CDR3 has 17 amino acids. V lost 4 bases and J lost 4, with 23 bases in between.

The V gene is TRBV11-1, the J gene TRBJ1-1; 9 bases are shared with TRBD1. There are 14 residues in the CDR3. The germline gives CDR1 SGHAT, CDR2 FQDESV (reference sequence). The ends lost 4 bases at V and 4 bases at J; junction bases unmatched: 4. CDR3 region: CASSSVTGGTEAFF. Written as DNA, the CDR3 is TGTGCCAGCAGCTCCGTGACAGGGGGCACTGAAGCTTTCTTT. The variable domain in full, with the rest retrieved from reference TRBV11-1 and TRBJ1-1, is EAEVAQSPRYKITEKSQAVAFWCDPISGHATLYWYRQILGQGPELLVQFQDESVVDDSQLPKDRFSAERLKGVDSTLKIQPAELGDSAMYLCASSSVTGGTEAFFGQGTRLTVV.